The 6 T cell receptor beta chains presented below share a single source sample, sequenced in a study of T-cell memory formation after mild COVID-19. TCRdb analysed the 5' RACE reads with MiXCR anew, one entry per CDR3 protein. This sample has approximately 570,000 distinct CDR3 sequences; more than 15% occur once, and the top ten carry more than 10%. The sequenced material came from PBMCs or a T cell subset sorted from them (not recorded which). The source is an adult woman who had mild COVID-19 (a few samples of this study predate the infection). Cell type and time point are not known.

V usage is TRBV29-1 and J usage is TRBJ2-7; D perhaps matches TRBD2 (5 bases). Trimming stripped 7 bases from V and 3 bases from J, with 10 bases between. The CDR3 sequence is 11 residues long. Per the germline V gene, CDR1 is SQVTM and CDR2 is ANQGSEA. In nucleotides, the CDR3 is TGCAGCGCCGAGGGCGACTACGAGCAGTACTTC. Amino acids: CSAEGDYEQYF.

This clonotype was detected a few times. This sequence joins TRBV20-1 and TRBJ1-2, with no clear D. Per the germline V gene, CDR1 is DFQATT and CDR2 is SNEGSKA (reference sequence). CDR3 length: 11 amino acids. The V gene lost 0 bases and the J gene lost 11 bases, with 10 bases spanning the gap. This chain's CDR3 is CSARDLRAYTF. Here the CDR3 DNA reads TGCAGTGCTAGAGATCTCCGCGCTTACACCTTC.

The chain is built from TRBV10-3 and TRBJ2-4; 7 nucleotides match TRBD1. V gave up 0 bases and J gave up 4 bases; unmatched junction bases: 9. In germline, CDR1 is ENHRY, CDR2 SYGVKD. This CDR3 is 17 amino acids long. CDR3: CAISESPQDRVKNIQYF. Here the CDR3 DNA reads TGTGCCATCAGTGAGTCCCCACAAGACAGGGTAAAAAACATTCAGTACTTC.

This chain links TRBV30 with TRBJ2-3; TRBD2 aligns across 13 bases. This CDR3 is 17 amino acids long. V lost 0 bases and J lost 2; bases outside the gene matches: 5. From germline, CDR1 is GTSNPN and CDR2 SVGIG (reference sequence). As DNA, the CDR3 is TGTGCCTGGAGTGTCGCCGGACTAGCGGGGGTCACAGATACGCAGTATTTT. Amino acid sequence: CAWSVAGLAGVTDTQYF.

This clonotype was counted a few times. The chain carries TRBV25-1 and TRBJ2-5, with no clear D. Germline loops: CDR1 MGHDK, CDR2 SYGVNS. The CDR3 runs 15 residues. The germline V and J ends were trimmed by 2 bases and 0 bases, with 10 bases remaining between them. The DNA for the CDR3 is TGTGCCAGCAGTGAACTGTTCCCGTACCAAGAGACCCAGTACTTC. It codes for CASSELFPYQETQYF.

This clonotype was counted a few times. The chain is built from TRBV5-6 and TRBJ2-7; TRBD2 agrees at 7 bases. Germline V CDR1 and CDR2: SGHDT, YYEEEE. The CDR3 length is 13 residues. Losses at the gene ends were 3 bases for V and 6 bases for J; bases not matched to a gene: 6. The CDR3 coding sequence is TGTGCCAGCAGCTACACCGGGACTACCGAGCAGTACTTC. Its protein product is CASSYTGTTEQYF.